This T cell receptor (beta chain) was retrieved from a study of T cell responses to AZD1222 COVID-19 vaccine. Note on this clone: Its antigen remains unidentified.

TCRdb's table, derived via immunoSEQ multiplex PCR, lists solely in-frame clones and lacks some. The table has about 140,000 clones, approximately 90% seen once. Points from the study as a whole: Only after the peak T cell response were repertoires sampled. It should be noted that donors were predominantly white British and more often female, and clonal diversity was possibly underestimated.

This CDR3 has 16 residues. Germline loops: CDR1 LGHDT, CDR2 YNNKEL (reference sequence). V trimming: 4 bases; J trimming: 3 bases; junction bases outside the gene matches: 9. Sequences were derived from peripheral blood, sampled on day 0 of AZD1222 vaccination. This sequence originates from an adult in good health. V and J are TRBV3-1 (or the pseudogene TRBV3-2) and TRBJ2-1; 7 bases agree with TRBD2. CDR3 nucleotide sequence: TGTGCCAGCAGCCCTTTAGCTGCGGGAGTCTACAATGAGCAGTTCTTC. Amino acid sequence: CASSPLAAGVYNEQFF.